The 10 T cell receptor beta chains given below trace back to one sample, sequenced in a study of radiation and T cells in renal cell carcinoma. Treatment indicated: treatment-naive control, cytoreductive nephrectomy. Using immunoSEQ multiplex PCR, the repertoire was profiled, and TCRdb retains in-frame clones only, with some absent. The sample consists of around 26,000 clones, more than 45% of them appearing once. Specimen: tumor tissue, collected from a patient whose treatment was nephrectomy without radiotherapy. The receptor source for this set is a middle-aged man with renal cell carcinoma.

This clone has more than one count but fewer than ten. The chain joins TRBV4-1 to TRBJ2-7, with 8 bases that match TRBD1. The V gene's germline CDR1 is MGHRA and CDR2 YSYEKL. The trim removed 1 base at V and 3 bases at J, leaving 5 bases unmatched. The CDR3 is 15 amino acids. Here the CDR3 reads CASSQGTGGNYEQYF. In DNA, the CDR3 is TGCGCCAGCAGCCAAGGTACAGGGGGAAACTACGAGCAGTACTTC.

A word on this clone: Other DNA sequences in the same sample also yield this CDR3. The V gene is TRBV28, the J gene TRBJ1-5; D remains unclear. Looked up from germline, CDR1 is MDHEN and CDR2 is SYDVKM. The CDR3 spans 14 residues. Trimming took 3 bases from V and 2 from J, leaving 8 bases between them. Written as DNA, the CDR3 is TGTGCCAGCAGTTTGGAAGGCGGCAATCAGCCCCAGCATTTT. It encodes CASSLEGGNQPQHF.

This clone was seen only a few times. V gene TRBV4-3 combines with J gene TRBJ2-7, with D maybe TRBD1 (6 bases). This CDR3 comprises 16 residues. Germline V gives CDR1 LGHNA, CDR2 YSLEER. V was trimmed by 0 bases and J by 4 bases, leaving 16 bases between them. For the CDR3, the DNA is TGCGCCAGCAGCCAAGATGTTAGGACAGAAACATACGAGCAGTACTTC. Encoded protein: CASSQDVRTETYEQYF.

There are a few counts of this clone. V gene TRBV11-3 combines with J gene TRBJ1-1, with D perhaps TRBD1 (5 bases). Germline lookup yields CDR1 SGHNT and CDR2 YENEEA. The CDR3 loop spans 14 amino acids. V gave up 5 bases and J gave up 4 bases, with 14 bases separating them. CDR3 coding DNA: TGTGCCAGCAGCCCACGAGGGAGGGGCACTGAAGCTTTCTTT. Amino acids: CASSPRGRGTEAFF. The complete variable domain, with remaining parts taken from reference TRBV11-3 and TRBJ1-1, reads EAGVVQSPRYKIIEKKQPVAFWCNPISGHNTLYWYLQNLGQGPELLIRYENEEAVDDSQLPKDRFSAERLKGVDSTLKIQPAELGDSAVYLCASSPRGRGTEAFFGQGTRLTVV.

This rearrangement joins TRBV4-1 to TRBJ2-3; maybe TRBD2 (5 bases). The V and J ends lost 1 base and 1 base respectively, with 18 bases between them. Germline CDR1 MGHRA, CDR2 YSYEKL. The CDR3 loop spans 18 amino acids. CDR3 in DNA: TGCGCCAGCAGCCAAGGAGGCGACTATTACGACGGCACAGATACGCAGTATTTT. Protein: CASSQGGDYYDGTDTQYF.

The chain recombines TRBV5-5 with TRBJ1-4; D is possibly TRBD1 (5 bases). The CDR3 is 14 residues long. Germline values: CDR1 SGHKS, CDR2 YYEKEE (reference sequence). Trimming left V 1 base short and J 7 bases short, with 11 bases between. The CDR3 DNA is TGTGCCAGCAGCTTGAAGGGGACGGGTGAAAAACTGTTTTTT. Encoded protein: CASSLKGTGEKLFF.

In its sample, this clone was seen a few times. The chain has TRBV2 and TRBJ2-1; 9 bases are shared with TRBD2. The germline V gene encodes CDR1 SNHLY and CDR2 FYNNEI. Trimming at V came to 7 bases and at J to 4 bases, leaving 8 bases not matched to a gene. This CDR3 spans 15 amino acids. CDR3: CASNKREAGYNEQFF. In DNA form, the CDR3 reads TGTGCCAGCAACAAGCGGGAGGCGGGTTACAATGAGCAGTTCTTC.

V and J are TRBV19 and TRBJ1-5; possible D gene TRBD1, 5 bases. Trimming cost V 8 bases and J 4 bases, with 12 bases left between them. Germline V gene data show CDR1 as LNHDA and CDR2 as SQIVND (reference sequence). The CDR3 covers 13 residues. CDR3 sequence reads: CASRAGSNQPQHF. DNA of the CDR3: TGTGCCAGTCGGGCAGGGTCGAATCAGCCCCAGCATTTT. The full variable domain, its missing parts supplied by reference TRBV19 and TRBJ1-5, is DGGITQSPKYLFRKEGQNVTLSCEQNLNHDAMYWYRQDPGQGLRLIYYSQIVNDFQKGDIAEGYSVSREKKESFPLTVTSAQKNPTAFYLCASRAGSNQPQHFGDGTRLSIL.

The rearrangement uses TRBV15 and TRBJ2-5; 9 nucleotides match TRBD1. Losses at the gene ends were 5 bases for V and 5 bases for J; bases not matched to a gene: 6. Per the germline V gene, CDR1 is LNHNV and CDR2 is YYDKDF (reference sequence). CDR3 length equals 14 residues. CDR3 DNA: TGTGCCACCAGCCCCGGGACAGGGAGGGAGACCCAGTACTTC. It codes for CATSPGTGRETQYF.

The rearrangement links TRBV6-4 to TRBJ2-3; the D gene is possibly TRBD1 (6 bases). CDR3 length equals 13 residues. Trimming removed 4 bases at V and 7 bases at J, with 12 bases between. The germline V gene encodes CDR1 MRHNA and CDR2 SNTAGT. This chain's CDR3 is CASSVSQGNTQYF. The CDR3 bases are TGTGCCAGCAGTGTTTCACAGGGAAATACGCAGTATTTT.